This is a list of T cell receptor beta chains from one sample in a study of chemoradiotherapy in HPV16-positive cancers. This table comes from immunoSEQ multiplex PCR, and its TCRdb copy is limited to in-frame clones, with some not included. The sample includes roughly 800 clones, approximately 90% seen only once; the top ten take 9.5% to 13%. The sample in question was tumor tissue, obtained from a patient who underwent chemoradiotherapy. The receptors were gathered from a human donor with HPV-associated anogenital cancer. The CDR3 runs from the conserved cysteine through the conserved F or W. D genes are given only for firm matches. Clone size appears in some rows only: once, few, many, or a class for an expanded clone.

D gene: -
V gene: TRBV11-2
J gene: TRBJ2-7
clone size: once
CDR3 DNA: TGTGCCAGCAGCTTAGATGGGCCCGAGCAGTACTTC
CDR3 protein: CASSLDGPEQYF

D gene: -
V gene: TRBV30
J gene: TRBJ1-1
clone size: once
CDR3 DNA: TGTGCCTGGACCACGACCCTACAGGGCCGAGCTTTCTTT
CDR3 protein: CAWTTTLQGRAFF

D gene: -
V gene: TRBV7-2
J gene: TRBJ1-5
clone size: -
CDR3 DNA: TGTGCCAGCAGCCCCACAAACAGGGACGATCAGCCCCAGCATTTT
CDR3 protein: CASSPTNRDDQPQHF

D gene: -
V gene: TRBV5-1
J gene: TRBJ2-2
clone size: -
CDR3 DNA: TGCGCCAGTACCCGCCAGGGCGAGGGCACCGGGGAGCTGTTTTTT
CDR3 protein: CASTRQGEGTGELFF

D gene: TRBD2
V gene: TRBV25-1
J gene: TRBJ2-5
clone size: -
CDR3 DNA: TGTGCCAGCAGTGAACAAAGCGGGGGTGGGGAGACCCAGTACTTC
CDR3 protein: CASSEQSGGGETQYF

D gene: TRBD2
V gene: TRBV5-1
J gene: TRBJ2-5
clone size: -
CDR3 DNA: TGCGCCAGCAGAAAAGGCGCTAGCGGGGCTCAAGAGACCCAGTACTTC
CDR3 protein: CASRKGASGAQETQYF

D gene: TRBD2
V gene: TRBV4-3
J gene: TRBJ2-3
clone size: -
CDR3 DNA: TGCGCCAGCAGCCACATAGCGGGAGGGGGCACAGATACGCAGTATTTT
CDR3 protein: CASSHIAGGGTDTQYF

D gene: -
V gene: TRBV10-3
J gene: TRBJ1-1
clone size: once
CDR3 DNA: TGTGCCACCAGAAGATCAGGGGCAAACACTGAAGCTTTCTTT
CDR3 protein: CATRRSGANTEAFF

D gene: -
V gene: TRBV29-1
J gene: TRBJ2-3
clone size: -
CDR3 DNA: TGCAGCGCGTTCGAAGGGTCCGGGGGTCCGGGTACGCAGTATTTT
CDR3 protein: CSAFEGSGGPGTQYF

D gene: -
V gene: TRBV5-6
J gene: TRBJ2-3
clone size: once
CDR3 DNA: TGTGCCAGCAGCTCGAACGGGGATTTGATGAGTGAAGCAGATACGCAGTATTTT
CDR3 protein: CASSSNGDLMSEADTQYF

D gene: -
V gene: TRBV30
J gene: TRBJ1-3
clone size: -
CDR3 DNA: TGTGCCTGGAGTCATAACGGAAGAAACACCATATATTTT
CDR3 protein: CAWSHNGRNTIYF

D gene: -
V gene: TRBV4-2
J gene: TRBJ1-1
clone size: -
CDR3 DNA: TGTGCCAGCAGCCAACCTGACAGCTACACTGAAGCTTTCTTT
CDR3 protein: CASSQPDSYTEAFF

D gene: -
V gene: TRBV7-2
J gene: TRBJ2-3
clone size: once
CDR3 DNA: TGTGCCAGCAGGCCTTCGTGGGGTTTCACAGATACGCAGTATTTT
CDR3 protein: CASRPSWGFTDTQYF